The next 5 T cell receptor beta chains were all read from a single sample in a study of T cells in tuberculosis. Profiled with immunoSEQ multiplex PCR; TCRdb holds only in-frame clones, not every one. The table lists 30,000 to 40,000 clones, approximately 96% of them singletons. Sequencing was carried out using PBMCs. These TCRs come from a donor between 10 and 29 years old with latent tuberculosis or without tuberculosis infection.

The V gene is TRBV18, the J gene TRBJ2-3; D unclear. Germline V gene lookup returns CDR1 KGHSH and CDR2 LQKENI. V was cut by 0 bases and J by 4 bases, with 5 bases left in between. The CDR3 runs to 13 residues. CDR3 loop: CASSPPSADTQYF. The CDR3 region has the DNA TGTGCCAGCTCACCACCGTCAGCAGATACGCAGTATTTT. Full variable domain (outside the CDR3, taken from reference TRBV18 and TRBJ2-3): NAGVMQNPRHLVRRRGQEARLRCSPMKGHSHVYWYRQLPEEGLKFMVYLQKENIIDESGMPKERFSAEFPKEGPSILRIQQVVRGDSAAYFCASSPPSADTQYFGPGTRLTVL.

V and J are TRBV28 and TRBJ1-5; D not certain. The germline CDR1 and CDR2 sequences are MDHEN and SYDVKM. The CDR3 extends over 16 amino acids. The V gene lost 5 bases and the J gene lost 0 bases, with 14 bases spanning the gap. CDR3 residues: CASSPMAIYSNQPQHF. The CDR3 DNA reads as TGTGCCAGCAGTCCAATGGCAATTTATAGCAATCAGCCCCAGCATTTT.

The chain recombines TRBV2 with TRBJ1-4; 10 bases agree with TRBD1. The CDR3 consists of 19 residues. With 5 bases clipped from V and 0 bases from J, the junction kept 12 bases outside the gene matches. Germline CDR1 SNHLY, CDR2 FYNNEI. The CDR3: CASSRLPGQGTATNEKLFF. For the CDR3, the DNA is TGTGCCAGCAGTCGGCTCCCGGGACAGGGGACTGCAACTAATGAAAAACTGTTTTTT.

This chain connects TRBV5-8 to TRBJ1-4; D not certain. Trimming pared 0 bases from V and 4 bases from J, leaving 7 bases between. This CDR3 is 14 amino acids long. Germline V CDR1 and CDR2: SGHTS, YDEGEE. The CDR3 protein is CASSLGRINEKLFF. The CDR3 coding sequence is TGTGCCAGCAGCTTGGGGCGGATTAATGAAAAACTGTTTTTT.

The rearrangement links TRBV13 to TRBJ2-3, with a tentative D call TRBD1 (6 bases). The CDR3 totals 15 residues. The V gene's germline CDR1 is PRHDT and CDR2 FYEKMQ (reference sequence). Trimming stripped 5 bases from V and 2 bases from J, with 14 bases between. CDR3 DNA: TGTGCCAGCAGCGGACAGCGAACGATCACAGATACGCAGTATTTT. This gives the protein CASSGQRTITDTQYF.